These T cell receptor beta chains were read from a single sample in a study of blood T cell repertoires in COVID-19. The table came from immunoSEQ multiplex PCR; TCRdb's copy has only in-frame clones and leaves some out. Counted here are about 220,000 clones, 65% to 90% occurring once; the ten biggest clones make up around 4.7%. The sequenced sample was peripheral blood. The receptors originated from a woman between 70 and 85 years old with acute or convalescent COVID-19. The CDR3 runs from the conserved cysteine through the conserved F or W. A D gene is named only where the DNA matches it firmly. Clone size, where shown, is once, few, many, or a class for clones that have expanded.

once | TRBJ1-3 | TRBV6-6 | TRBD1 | CASSYGQGINTIYF | TGTGCCAGCAGTTACGGACAGGGCATAAACACCATATATTTT
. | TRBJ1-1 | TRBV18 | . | CASSPTDEAFF | TGTGCCAGCTCACCGACAGATGAAGCTTTCTTT
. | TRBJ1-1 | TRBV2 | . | CASSGWQYTEAFF | TGTGCCAGCAGTGGGTGGCAGTACACTGAAGCTTTCTTT
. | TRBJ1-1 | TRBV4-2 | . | CASSQGTWGGTEAFF | TGTGCCAGCAGCCAAGGGACATGGGGAGGCACTGAAGCTTTCTTT
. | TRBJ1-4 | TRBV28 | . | CASTEGGAGDEKLFF | TGTGCCAGCACCGAAGGAGGTGCAGGGGATGAAAAACTGTTTTTT
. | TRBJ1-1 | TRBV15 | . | CATSREAGEAFF | TGTGCCACCAGCAGAGAGGCAGGGGAAGCTTTCTTT
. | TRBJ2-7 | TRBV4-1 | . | CASSQEPNHGQFLYEQYF | TGCGCCAGCAGCCAAGAACCTAACCATGGACAGTTCCTCTACGAGCAGTACTTC
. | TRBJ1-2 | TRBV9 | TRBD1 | CASSVGLGQDYGYTF | TGTGCCAGCAGCGTAGGATTAGGACAGGACTATGGCTACACCTTC
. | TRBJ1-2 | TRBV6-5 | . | CASIRGDGYTF | TGTGCCAGCATCCGAGGAGACGGCTACACCTTC
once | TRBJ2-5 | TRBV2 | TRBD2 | CASRQGSSGVYQETQYF | TGTGCCAGCAGGCAGGGGTCTAGCGGGGTGTACCAAGAGACCCAGTACTTC
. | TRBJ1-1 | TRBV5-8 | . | CASSLQNTEAFF | TGTGCCAGCAGCTTACAGAACACTGAAGCTTTCTTT
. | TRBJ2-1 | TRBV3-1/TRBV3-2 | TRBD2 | CASSQASGGANEQFF | TGTGCCAGCAGCCAAGCGAGCGGGGGGGCAAATGAGCAGTTCTTC
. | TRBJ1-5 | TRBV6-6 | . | CASSLMGQGGAGNQPQHF | TGTGCCAGCAGTCTCATGGGACAAGGGGGGGCTGGCAATCAGCCCCAGCATTTT
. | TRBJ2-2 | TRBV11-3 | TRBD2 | CASSLRTSGEANTGELFF | TGTGCCAGCAGCCTCAGGACTAGCGGGGAGGCGAACACCGGGGAGCTGTTTTTT
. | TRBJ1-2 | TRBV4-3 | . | CASSQDYRQSFYGYTF | TGCGCCAGCAGCCAAGATTATCGACAGTCCTTCTATGGCTACACCTTC
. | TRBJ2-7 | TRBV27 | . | CASSYAAGTSYEQYF | TGTGCCAGCAGTTACGCAGCCGGGACAAGCTACGAGCAGTACTTC
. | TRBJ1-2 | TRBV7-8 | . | CASSLAYQRGGNYGYTF | TGTGCCAGCAGCTTAGCTTATCAGAGGGGGGGTAACTATGGCTACACCTTC
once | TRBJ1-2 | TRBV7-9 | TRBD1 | CASSPGQGTSGYTF | TGTGCCAGCAGCCCAGGACAGGGGACCTCGGGCTACACCTTC
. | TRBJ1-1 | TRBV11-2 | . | CASSLDSGKSTEAFF | TGTGCCAGCAGCTTAGATTCAGGGAAAAGCACTGAAGCTTTCTTT
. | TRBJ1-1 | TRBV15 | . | CATSRDPYDTEAFF | TGTGCCACCAGCAGAGATCCCTACGACACTGAAGCTTTCTTT
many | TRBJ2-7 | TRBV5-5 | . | CASSSPGDTYEQYF | TGTGCCAGCAGCTCCCCAGGGGACACCTACGAGCAGTACTTC
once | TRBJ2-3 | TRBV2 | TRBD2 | CASGGTSRTDTQYF | TGTGCCAGCGGGGGGACTAGCAGAACAGATACGCAGTATTTT
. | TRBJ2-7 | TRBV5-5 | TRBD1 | CASSWETGTGQEQYF | TGTGCCAGCAGCTGGGAAACGGGGACAGGGCAAGAGCAGTACTTC
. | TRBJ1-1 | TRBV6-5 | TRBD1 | CASRGTGRAFF | TGTGCCAGCAGGGGGACAGGGAGAGCTTTCTTT
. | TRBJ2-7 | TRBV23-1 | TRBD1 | CASSQSWTGGPYEQYF | TGCGCCAGCAGTCAATCGTGGACAGGCGGGCCCTACGAGCAGTACTTC
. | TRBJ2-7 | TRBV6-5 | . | CASKTAYEQYF | TGTGCCAGCAAAACTGCCTACGAGCAGTACTTC
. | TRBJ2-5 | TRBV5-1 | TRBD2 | CASSRGTSGAVETQYF | TGCGCCAGCAGCCGAGGGACTAGCGGGGCGGTGGAGACCCAGTACTTC